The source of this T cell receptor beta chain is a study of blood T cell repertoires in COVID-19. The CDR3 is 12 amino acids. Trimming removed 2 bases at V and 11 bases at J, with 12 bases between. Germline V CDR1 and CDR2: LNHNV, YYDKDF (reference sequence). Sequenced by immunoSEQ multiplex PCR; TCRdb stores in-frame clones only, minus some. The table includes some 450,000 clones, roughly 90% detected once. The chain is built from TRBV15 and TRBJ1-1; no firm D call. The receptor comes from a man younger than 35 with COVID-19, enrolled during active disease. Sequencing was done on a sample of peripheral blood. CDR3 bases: TGTGCCACCAGCAGACCGTACAGTCGCGCTTTCTTT. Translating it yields CATSRPYSRAFF.